One and the same sample provided the 14 T cell receptor beta chains below, sequenced in a study of blood T cells in healthy people across ages. A J-beta primer mix and a sample-barcoded 5' primer were used in a second PCR of roughly 6 to 12 cycles. TCRdb independently ran MiXCR on the 5' RACE reads; one entry per CDR3 protein. The data show some 760,000 distinct CDR3 sequences, around 25% seen once. These data also formed part of another study, on T cells of mothers and their children.

The specimen was blood. The receptors come from a boy aged 5-17 years in good health.

This chain connects TRBV27 to TRBJ2-5, with no clear D. Trimming took off 4 bases at V and 9 bases at J, with 18 bases between the two ends. Germline values: CDR1 MNHEY, CDR2 SMNVEV (reference sequence). There are 14 residues in the CDR3. The CDR3 DNA follows: TGTGCCAGCAGTTCCCCGGACCAGATTGGGGCCCAGTACTTC. Translating gives CASSSPDQIGAQYF.

This clonotype was recorded a few times. J is TRBJ1-2 and V is TRBV29-1; TRBD1 might be the D (6 bases). Trimming cost V 3 bases and J 5 bases, with 13 bases left between them. The germline V gene has CDR1 SQVTM and CDR2 ANQGSEA. CDR3 length: 13 residues. The CDR3 here is CSVDQGSTYGYTF. The CDR3 region has the DNA TGCAGCGTTGATCAGGGGTCGACTTATGGCTACACCTTC. The entire variable domain, with the rest obtained from reference TRBV29-1 and TRBJ1-2, is as follows: SAVISQKPSRDICQRGTSLTIQCQVDSQVTMMFWYRQQPGQSLTLIATANQGSEATYESGFVIDKFPISRPNLTFSTLTVSNMSPEDSSIYLCSVDQGSTYGYTFGSGTRLTVV.

This rearrangement joins TRBV5-1 to TRBJ2-5; TRBD1 or TRBD2 may be the D gene (5 bases each). V was trimmed by 1 base and J by 1 base, leaving 8 bases between them. CDR3 length equals 14 residues. Germline loops: CDR1 SGHRS, CDR2 YFSETQ. The CDR3 DNA follows: TGCGCCAGCAGCTTGAGGGACGCCCAAGAGACCCAGTACTTC. Its protein is CASSLRDAQETQYF.

The V and J genes are TRBV10-3 and TRBJ2-3; 8 nucleotides line up with TRBD2. The V and J ends lost 0 bases and 2 bases, in that order; junction bases with no gene match: 7. This CDR3 is 17 amino acids long. CDR1 and CDR2 (germline): ENHRY, SYGVKD. The CDR3 bases are TGTGCCATCAGTGAGTCGATCATAGCGGGGAACACAGATACGCAGTATTTT. This sequence encodes CAISESIIAGNTDTQYF.

The rearrangement uses TRBV10-3 and TRBJ2-1; D gene uncertain. The end of the DNA fits TRBJ2-7 better, so the J call may be wrong. CDR1 ENHRY and CDR2 SYGVKD come from the germline V gene. CDR3 length equals 12 residues. The CDR3 DNA follows: TGTGCCATCAGTGATGGGACCTACGAGCAGTACTTC. Protein: CAISDGTYEQYF.

This chain links TRBV18 with TRBJ2-1, with 11 bases identical to TRBD2. Germline V gene lookup returns CDR1 KGHSH and CDR2 LQKENI. The CDR3 has 15 amino acids. V trimming: 1 base; J trimming: 8 bases; junction bases outside the gene matches: 4. The CDR3 coding sequence is TGTGCCAGCTCACCACTAGCGGGAGGGCCGTATGAGCAGTTCTTC. It translates to CASSPLAGGPYEQFF.

The chain couples TRBV6-6 to TRBJ2-1; 7 bases fit TRBD1. The germline gives CDR1 MNHNY, CDR2 SVGAGI (reference sequence). Unmatched junction bases numbered 4, after V lost 2 bases and J lost 0 bases. The CDR3 length is 16 residues. The CDR3 spells CASSYRDRDSYNEQFF. CDR3 bases: TGTGCCAGCAGTTACCGGGACAGAGACTCCTACAATGAGCAGTTCTTC.

This sequence joins TRBV29-1 and TRBJ2-1; perhaps TRBD1 as D (6 bases). The assigned J gene may be wrong: the sequence end matches TRBJ2-5 better. CDR1 and CDR2 from the germline V gene are SQVTM and ANQGSEA. CDR3 size: 13 residues. The DNA of the CDR3 is TGCAGCGTTGAATTCGGGACATCGGAGACCCAGTACTTC. Amino acids: CSVEFGTSETQYF.

V is TRBV6-6 and J is TRBJ1-1, with 8 nucleotides matching TRBD1. The V segment lost 3 bases and the J segment 3 bases; nucleotides outside the gene matches: 3. This CDR3 spans 14 amino acids. Looked up from germline, CDR1 is MNHNY and CDR2 is SVGAGI (reference sequence). The CDR3 is CASSYHRGDTEAFF. As DNA, the CDR3 is TGTGCCAGCAGTTATCACAGGGGGGACACTGAAGCTTTCTTT.

Of note for this clonotype: This may stem from a read error, because a much larger clone lies one nucleotide away. The chain combines TRBV4-1 with TRBJ2-1; possibly TRBD1 for D (5 bases). Germline CDR1 and CDR2: MGHRA and YSYEKL. This CDR3 comprises 15 residues. The CDR3 here is CASSQEGHAPNERFF. CDR3 nucleotide sequence: TGCGCCAGCAGCCAAGAGGGGCACGCACCCAATGAGCGGTTCTTC.

This clonotype was observed many times. The chain joins TRBV11-2 to TRBJ2-7, with 9 bases aligning to TRBD2. There are 13 residues in the CDR3. V lost 11 bases, J lost 5 bases, and 10 bases stayed unmatched. Germline V gives CDR1 SGHAT, CDR2 FQNNGV. CDR3 in DNA: TGTGCCTCTAAAGCGGGAGGTAGCGACGAGCAGTACTTC. Translated, it gives CASKAGGSDEQYF.

The J gene is TRBJ2-1, the V gene TRBV20-1; 8 nucleotides match TRBD2. J was trimmed by 2 bases and V by 6 bases; bases with no gene match: 9. Germline V gene lookup returns CDR1 DFQATT and CDR2 SNEGSKA (reference sequence). This CDR3 has 15 residues. In DNA form, the CDR3 reads TGCAGTGCCCTCCAACTAGCGGCACCCTACAATGAGCAGTTCTTC. As protein: CSALQLAAPYNEQFF.

This clonotype was observed a handful of times. The genes are TRBV21-1 and TRBJ2-5; the D call in the table, TRBD1, was not verified against the DNA. The DNA end lines up better with TRBJ2-7; the J call may be wrong. TRBV21-1 is classified as a pseudogene. This CDR3 spans 14 amino acids. The CDR3 here is CASSKERGSNEQYF. CDR3 bases: TGTGCCAGCAGCAAAGAAAGGGGGTCTAACGAGCAGTACTTC.

This clonotype has more than one count but fewer than ten. The rearrangement joins TRBV9 to TRBJ2-3; 10 bases match TRBD2. Germline trimming cut 0 bases from V and 2 bases from J; bases unmatched to any gene: 9. The germline CDR1 and CDR2 sequences are SGDLS and YYNGEE. The CDR3 runs 18 residues. The CDR3 loop reads CASSVGLWTSGDTDTQYF. CDR3 in DNA: TGTGCCAGCAGCGTAGGGTTGTGGACTAGCGGAGACACAGATACGCAGTATTTT.